The clone carrying this T cell receptor beta chain was seen a handful of times. Its antigen is unidentified. This record belongs to a study of identical twins. Broader study findings: The study found that models underestimated out-of-frame TCR alpha sharing in monozygotic twins.

Everyone who gave samples was a healthy Caucasian. The germline gives CDR1 MGHRA, CDR2 YSYEKL. Trimming cost V 0 bases and J 12 bases, with 18 bases left between them. The CDR3 sequence is 14 residues long. Template switching added a universal primer binding site, and final cDNA carried unique molecular identifiers. TCRdb passed the 5' RACE reads through MiXCR, listing each CDR3 protein once. The data show about 340,000 distinct CDR3 sequences, with 9% to 10% seen just once and under 10% held by the top ten. This receptor was taken from a woman in her forties or fifties in good health. The material sequenced was naive T cells sorted from blood. The chain employs TRBV4-1 and TRBJ2-7, with D possibly being TRBD2 (6 bases). CDR3 nucleotide sequence: TGCGCCAGCAGCCAAGATAGCGGCCGCGGACACCGGTACTTC. Translating it yields CASSQDSGRGHRYF.